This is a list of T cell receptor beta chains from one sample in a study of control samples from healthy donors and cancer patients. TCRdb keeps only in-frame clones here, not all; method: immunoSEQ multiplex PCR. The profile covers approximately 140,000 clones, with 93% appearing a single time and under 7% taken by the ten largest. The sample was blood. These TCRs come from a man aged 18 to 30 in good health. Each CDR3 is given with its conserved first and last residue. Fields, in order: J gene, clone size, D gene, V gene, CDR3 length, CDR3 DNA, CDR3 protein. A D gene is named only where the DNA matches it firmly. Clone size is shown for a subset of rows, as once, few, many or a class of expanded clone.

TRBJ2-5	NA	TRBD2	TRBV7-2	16	TGTGCCAGCAGCCCGGGACTAGCGGGAGGGCGAGAGACCCAGTACTTC	CASSPGLAGGRETQYF
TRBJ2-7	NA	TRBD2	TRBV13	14	TGTGCCAGCAGCTTTACTAGCGGGAGCTACGAGCAGTACTTC	CASSFTSGSYEQYF
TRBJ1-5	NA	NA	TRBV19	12	TGTGCCAGTAGTACAGGTTATCAGCCCCAGCATTTT	CASSTGYQPQHF
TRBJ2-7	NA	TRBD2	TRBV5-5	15	TGTGCCAGCAGCTTGGAGCGGGGGGTAAACTACGAGCAGTACTTC	CASSLERGVNYEQYF
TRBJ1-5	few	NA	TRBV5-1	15	TGCGCCAGCAGCTTGACCGGGTATAGCAATCAGCCCCAGCATTTT	CASSLTGYSNQPQHF
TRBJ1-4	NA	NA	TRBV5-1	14	TGCGCCAGCAGCCCGGACACCGGGTATGAAAAACTGTTTTTT	CASSPDTGYEKLFF
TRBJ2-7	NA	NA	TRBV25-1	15	TGTGCCAGCAGTGAATATGGGGCTTTCCCCTACGAGCAGTACTTC	CASSEYGAFPYEQYF
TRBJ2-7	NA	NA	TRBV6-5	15	TGTGCCAGCAGTTACTCGGGCATTACCTCCTACGAGCAGTACTTC	CASSYSGITSYEQYF
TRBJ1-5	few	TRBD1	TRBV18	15	TGTGCCAGCTCTCTATCAGGGCAGGGGGCTCAGCCCCAGCATTTT	CASSLSGQGAQPQHF
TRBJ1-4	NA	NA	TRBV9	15	TGTGCCAGCAGCGCGCGGGAAGGAACTAATGAAAAACTGTTTTTT	CASSAREGTNEKLFF
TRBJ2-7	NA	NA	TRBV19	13	TGTGCCAGTAGTATGGGTTCTGGGACCGAGCAGTACTTC	CASSMGSGTEQYF
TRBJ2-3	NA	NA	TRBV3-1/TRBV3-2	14	TGTGCCAGCAGCCAAGCCTCTTGGGGGGATACGCAGTATTTT	CASSQASWGDTQYF
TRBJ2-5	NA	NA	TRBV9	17	TGTGCCAGCAGCTCACTCTCACTAGTTTCCCCCCAAGAGACCCAGTACTTC	CASSSLSLVSPQETQYF
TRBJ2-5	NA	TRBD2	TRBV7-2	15	TGTGCCAGCAGCTTGAGCGGGGGGTCCGAAGAGACCCAGTACTTC	CASSLSGGSEETQYF